This T cell receptor beta chain is from a study of cytomegalovirus exposure and HLA in healthy donors. Of note for this clone: The same CDR3 can be traced to other DNA sequences in this sample.

PCR was performed using 60 Vbeta and 13 Jbeta primers. Libraries were prepared by immunoSEQ multiplex PCR; TCRdb keeps only in-frame clonotypes and omits some of them. This sample yields more than 150,000 clones, of which roughly 87% are seen a single time; roughly 0.24% belongs to the top ten. The germline CDR1 and CDR2 sequences are LGHNA and YSLEER. Losses at the gene ends were 0 bases for V and 2 bases for J; bases not matched to a gene: 10. The CDR3 is 17 amino acids. Sequenced sample: PBMCs. The V call is TRBV4-3, the J call TRBJ2-7; 7 nucleotides line up with TRBD1. The sequence was collected from a girl in the first two years of life in good health and CMV-seronegative. Here the CDR3 DNA reads TGCGCCAGCAGCCAAGAGAGGGGGCGTAATACGGCCTACGAGCAGTACTTC. It is translated as CASSQERGRNTAYEQYF.